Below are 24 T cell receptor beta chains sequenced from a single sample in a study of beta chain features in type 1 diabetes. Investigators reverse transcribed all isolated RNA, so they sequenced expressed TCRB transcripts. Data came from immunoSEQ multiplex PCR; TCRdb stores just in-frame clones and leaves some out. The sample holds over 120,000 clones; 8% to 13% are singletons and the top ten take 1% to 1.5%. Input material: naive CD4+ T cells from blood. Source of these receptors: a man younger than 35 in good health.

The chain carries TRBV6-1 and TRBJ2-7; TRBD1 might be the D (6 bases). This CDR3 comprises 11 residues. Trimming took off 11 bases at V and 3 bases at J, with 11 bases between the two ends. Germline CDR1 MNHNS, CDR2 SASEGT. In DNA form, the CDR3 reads TGTGCCTTCGGGACATTCTACGAGCAGTACTTC. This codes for CAFGTFYEQYF.

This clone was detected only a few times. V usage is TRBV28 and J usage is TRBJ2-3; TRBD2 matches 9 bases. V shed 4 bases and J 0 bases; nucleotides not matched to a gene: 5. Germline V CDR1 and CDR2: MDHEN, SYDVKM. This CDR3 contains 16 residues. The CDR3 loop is CASSSPTSGSTDTQYF. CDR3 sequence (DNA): TGTGCCAGCAGTTCGCCGACTAGCGGAAGCACAGATACGCAGTATTTT.

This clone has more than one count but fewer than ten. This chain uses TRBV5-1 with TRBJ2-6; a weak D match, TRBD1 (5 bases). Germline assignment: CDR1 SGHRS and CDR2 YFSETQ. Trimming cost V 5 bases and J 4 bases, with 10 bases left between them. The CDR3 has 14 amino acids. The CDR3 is CASSWTPGANVLTF. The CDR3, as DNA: TGCGCCAGCAGTTGGACACCCGGGGCCAACGTCCTGACTTTC.

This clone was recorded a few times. The CDR3 nucleotides are TGTGCCAGCTCACCAAAGGGGGATAACTATGGCTACACCTTC. This translates into CASSPKGDNYGYTF. This chain connects TRBV18 to TRBJ1-2, with D possibly matching TRBD1 (6 bases). The V end lost 2 bases, the J end lost 1 base, and 8 bases lay between the germline ends. The CDR3 runs 14 residues. Germline V gene sequence: CDR1 KGHSH, CDR2 LQKENI.

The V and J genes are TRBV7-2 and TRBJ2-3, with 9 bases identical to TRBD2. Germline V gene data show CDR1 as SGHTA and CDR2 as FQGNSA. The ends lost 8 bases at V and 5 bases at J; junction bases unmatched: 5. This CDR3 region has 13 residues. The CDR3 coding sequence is TGTGCCAGCCAGGCGGGGGGGGGAGATACGCAGTATTTT. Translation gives CASQAGGGDTQYF.

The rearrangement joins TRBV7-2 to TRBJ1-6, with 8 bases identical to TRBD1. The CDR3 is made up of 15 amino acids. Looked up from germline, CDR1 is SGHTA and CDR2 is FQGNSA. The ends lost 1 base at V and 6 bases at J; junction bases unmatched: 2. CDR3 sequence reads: CASSLGTGFNSPLHF. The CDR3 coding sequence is TGTGCCAGCAGCTTAGGGACAGGGTTTAATTCACCCCTCCACTTT.

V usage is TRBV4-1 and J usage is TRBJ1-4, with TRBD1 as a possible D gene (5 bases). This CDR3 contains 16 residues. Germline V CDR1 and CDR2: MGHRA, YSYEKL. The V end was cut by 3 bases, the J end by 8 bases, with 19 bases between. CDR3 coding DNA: TGCGCCAGCAGCCACCCCTGGGGAGGGGTCGGCGAAAAACTGTTTTTT. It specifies CASSHPWGGVGEKLFF.

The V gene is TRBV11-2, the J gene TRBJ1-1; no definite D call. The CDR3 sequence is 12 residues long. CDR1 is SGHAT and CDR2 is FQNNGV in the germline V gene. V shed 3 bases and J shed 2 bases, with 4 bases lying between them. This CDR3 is CASSFTNTEAFF. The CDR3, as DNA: TGTGCCAGCAGCTTTACTAACACTGAAGCTTTCTTT. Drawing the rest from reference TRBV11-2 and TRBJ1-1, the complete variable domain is EAGVAQSPRYKIIEKRQSVAFWCNPISGHATLYWYQQILGQGPKLLIQFQNNGVVDDSQLPKDRFSAERLKGVDSTLKIQPAKLEDSAVYLCASSFTNTEAFFGQGTRLTVV.

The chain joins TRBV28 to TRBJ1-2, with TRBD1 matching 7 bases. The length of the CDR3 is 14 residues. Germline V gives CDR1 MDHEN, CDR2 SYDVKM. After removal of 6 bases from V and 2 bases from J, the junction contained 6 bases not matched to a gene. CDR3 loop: CASSQGQANYGYTF. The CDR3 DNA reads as TGTGCCAGCAGCCAAGGACAGGCGAACTATGGCTACACCTTC.

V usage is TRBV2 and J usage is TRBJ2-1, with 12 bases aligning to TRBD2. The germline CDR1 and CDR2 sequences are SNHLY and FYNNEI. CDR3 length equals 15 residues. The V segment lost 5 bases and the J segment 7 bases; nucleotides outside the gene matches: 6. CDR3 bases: TGTGCCAGCAGTATGACTAGCGGGGGTGGGAATGAGCAGTTCTTC. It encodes CASSMTSGGGNEQFF.

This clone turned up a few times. Written as DNA, the CDR3 is TGTGCCAGCAGCCGCTGGACAGGAATGAACACTGAAGCTTTCTTT. It codes for CASSRWTGMNTEAFF. The rearrangement uses TRBV14 and TRBJ1-1; 7 bases align to TRBD1. Germline CDR1 and CDR2: SGHDN and FVKESK. The CDR3 is 15 amino acids. V lost 4 bases and J lost 0; bases outside the gene matches: 5. The whole variable domain, remainder taken from reference TRBV14 and TRBJ1-1, is EAGVTQFPSHSVIEKGQTVTLRCDPISGHDNLYWYRRVMGKEIKFLLHFVKESKQDESGMPNNRFLAERTGGTYSTLKVQPAELEDSGVYFCASSRWTGMNTEAFFGQGTRLTVV.

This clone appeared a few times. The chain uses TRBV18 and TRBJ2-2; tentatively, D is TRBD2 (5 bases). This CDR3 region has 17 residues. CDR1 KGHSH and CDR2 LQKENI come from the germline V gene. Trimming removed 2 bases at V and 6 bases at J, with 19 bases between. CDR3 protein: CASSPNDPLEGSGELFF. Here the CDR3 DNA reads TGTGCCAGCTCACCAAATGATCCTCTCGAGGGCTCCGGGGAGCTGTTTTTT.

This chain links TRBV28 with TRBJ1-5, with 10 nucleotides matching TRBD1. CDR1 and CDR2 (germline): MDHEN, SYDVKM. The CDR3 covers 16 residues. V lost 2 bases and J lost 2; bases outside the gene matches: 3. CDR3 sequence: CASSLDGQGGNQPQHF. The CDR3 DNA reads TGTGCCAGCAGTTTAGATGGACAGGGGGGCAATCAGCCCCAGCATTTT. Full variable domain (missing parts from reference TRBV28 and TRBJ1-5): DVKVTQSSRYLVKRTGEKVFLECVQDMDHENMFWYRQDPGLGLRLIYFSYDVKMKEKGDIPEGYSVSREKKERFSLILESASTNQTSMYLCASSLDGQGGNQPQHFGDGTRLSIL.

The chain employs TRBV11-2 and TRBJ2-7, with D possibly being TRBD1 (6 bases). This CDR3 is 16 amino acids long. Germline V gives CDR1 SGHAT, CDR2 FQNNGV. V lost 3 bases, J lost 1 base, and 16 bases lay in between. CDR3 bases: TGTGCCAGCAGCTTGGATGGCGACAGGCGATCCTACGAGCAGTACTTC. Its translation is CASSLDGDRRSYEQYF.

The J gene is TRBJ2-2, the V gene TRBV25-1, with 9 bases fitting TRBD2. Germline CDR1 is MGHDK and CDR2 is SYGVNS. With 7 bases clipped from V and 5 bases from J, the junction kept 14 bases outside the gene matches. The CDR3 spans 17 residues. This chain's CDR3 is CASILRGGGAGTGELFF. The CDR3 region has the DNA TGTGCCAGCATTTTAAGAGGCGGGGGGGCCGGGACCGGGGAGCTGTTTTTT.

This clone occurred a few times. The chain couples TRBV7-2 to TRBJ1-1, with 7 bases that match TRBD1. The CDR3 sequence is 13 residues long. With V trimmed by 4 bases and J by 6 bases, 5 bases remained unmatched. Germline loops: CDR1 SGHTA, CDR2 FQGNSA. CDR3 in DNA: TGTGCCAGCAGCTACCGGGACAGCCCTGAAGCTTTCTTT. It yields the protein CASSYRDSPEAFF.

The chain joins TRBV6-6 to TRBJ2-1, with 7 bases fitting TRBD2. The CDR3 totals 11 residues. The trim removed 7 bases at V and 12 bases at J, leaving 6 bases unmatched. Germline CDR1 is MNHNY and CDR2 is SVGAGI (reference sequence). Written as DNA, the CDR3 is TGTGCCAGCATTTCGGGGGGAGGGCAGTTCTTC. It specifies CASISGGGQFF.

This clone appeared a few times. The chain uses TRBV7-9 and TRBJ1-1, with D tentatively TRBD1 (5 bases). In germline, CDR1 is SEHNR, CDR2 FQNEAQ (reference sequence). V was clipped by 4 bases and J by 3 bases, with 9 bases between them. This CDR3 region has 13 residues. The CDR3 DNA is TGTGCCAGCAGCTCGGGGACTTACACTGAAGCTTTCTTT. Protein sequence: CASSSGTYTEAFF.

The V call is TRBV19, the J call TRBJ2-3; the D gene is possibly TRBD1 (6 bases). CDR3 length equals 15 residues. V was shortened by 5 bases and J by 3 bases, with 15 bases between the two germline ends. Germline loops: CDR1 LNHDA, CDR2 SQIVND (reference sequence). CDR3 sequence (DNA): TGTGCCAGTAGTGGTTACAGGGATGGGACAGATACGCAGTATTTT. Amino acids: CASSGYRDGTDTQYF. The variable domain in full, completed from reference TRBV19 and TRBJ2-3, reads DGGITQSPKYLFRKEGQNVTLSCEQNLNHDAMYWYRQDPGQGLRLIYYSQIVNDFQKGDIAEGYSVSREKKESFPLTVTSAQKNPTAFYLCASSGYRDGTDTQYFGPGTRLTVL.

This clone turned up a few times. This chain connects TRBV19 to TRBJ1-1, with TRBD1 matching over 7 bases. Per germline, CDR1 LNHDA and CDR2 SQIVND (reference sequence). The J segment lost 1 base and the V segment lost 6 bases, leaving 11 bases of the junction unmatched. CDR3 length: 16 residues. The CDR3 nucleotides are TGTGCCAGTAGCATAAGACCGGGACAGCGGAACACTGAAGCTTTCTTT. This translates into CASSIRPGQRNTEAFF.

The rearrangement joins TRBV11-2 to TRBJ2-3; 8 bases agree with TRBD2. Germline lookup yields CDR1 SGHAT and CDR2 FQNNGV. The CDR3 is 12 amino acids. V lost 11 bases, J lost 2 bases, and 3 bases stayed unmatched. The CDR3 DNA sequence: TGTGCCGGGCGGGGGGTCACAGATACGCAGTATTTT. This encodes CAGRGVTDTQYF.

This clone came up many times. CDR3 DNA: TGCAGCGTACAGGGGCCGACGATCGGTGAGCAGTTCTTC. Translated, it gives CSVQGPTIGEQFF. This chain connects TRBV29-1 to TRBJ2-1; 7 bases align to TRBD1. Germline CDR1 reads SQVTM; CDR2 reads ANQGSEA. This CDR3 is built from 13 residues. J gave up 9 bases and V 6 bases, and 11 bases lay outside the gene matches.

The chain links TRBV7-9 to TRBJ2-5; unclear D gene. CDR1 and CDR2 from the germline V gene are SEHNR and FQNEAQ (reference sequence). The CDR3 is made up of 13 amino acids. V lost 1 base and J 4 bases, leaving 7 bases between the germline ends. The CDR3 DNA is TGTGCCAGCAGCTTAGTCCGTAGAGAGACCCAGTACTTC. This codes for CASSLVRRETQYF.

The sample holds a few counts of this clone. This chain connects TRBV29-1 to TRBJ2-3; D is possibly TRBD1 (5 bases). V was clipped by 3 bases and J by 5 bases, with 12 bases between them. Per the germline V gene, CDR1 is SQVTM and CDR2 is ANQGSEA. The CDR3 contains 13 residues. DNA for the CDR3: TGCAGCGTTGAGGGCAGGGTGGGAGATACGCAGTATTTT. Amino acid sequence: CSVEGRVGDTQYF.